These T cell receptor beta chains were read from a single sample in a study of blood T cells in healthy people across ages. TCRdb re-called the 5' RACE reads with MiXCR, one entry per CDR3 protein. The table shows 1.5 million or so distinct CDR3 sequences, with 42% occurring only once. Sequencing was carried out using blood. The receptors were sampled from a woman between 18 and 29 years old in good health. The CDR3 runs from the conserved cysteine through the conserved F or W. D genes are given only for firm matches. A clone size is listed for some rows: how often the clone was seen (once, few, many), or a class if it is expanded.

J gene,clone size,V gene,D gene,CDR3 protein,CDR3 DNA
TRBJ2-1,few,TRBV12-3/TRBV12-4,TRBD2,CASSLALGRGGSNEQFF,TGTGCCAGCAGTTTAGCGCTTGGGCGGGGGGGGTCCAATGAGCAGTTCTTC
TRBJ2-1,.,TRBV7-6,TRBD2,CASRLAGVGEQFF,TGTGCCAGCAGGCTAGCGGGAGTTGGTGAGCAGTTCTTC
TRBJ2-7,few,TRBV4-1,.,CASSQDVWDRSYEQYF,TGCGCCAGCAGCCAAGATGTTTGGGACCGCTCCTACGAGCAGTACTTC
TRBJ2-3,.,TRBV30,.,CAWSVVWGSTSTDTQYF,TGTGCCTGGAGTGTTGTGTGGGGCTCGACTAGCACAGATACGCAGTATTTT
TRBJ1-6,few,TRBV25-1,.,CASRGGILRSPLHF,TGTGCCAGCAGAGGGGGTATATTGCGGTCACCCCTCCACTTT
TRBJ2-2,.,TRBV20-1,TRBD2,CSARGLAGVSSGGLFF,TGCAGTGCCAGGGGACTAGCGGGAGTATCCTCCGGGGGGCTGTTTTTT
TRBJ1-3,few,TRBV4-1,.,CASSQEGGGSISGNTIYF,TGCGCCAGCAGCCAAGAGGGTGGGGGCTCCATCTCTGGAAACACCATATATTTT
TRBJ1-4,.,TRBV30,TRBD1,CAWSATGAEKLFF,TGTGCCTGGAGTGCGACAGGGGCAGAAAAACTGTTTTTT
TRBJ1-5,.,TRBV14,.,CASLGTSCQPQHF,TGTGCCAGCCTTGGCACGTCCTGTCAGCCCCAGCATTTT
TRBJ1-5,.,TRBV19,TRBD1,CAAGTGHNQPQHF,TGTGCCGCCGGGACAGGGCACAATCAGCCCCAGCATTTT
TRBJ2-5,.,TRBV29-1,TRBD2,CSVEGLAGDEEQYF,TGCAGCGTTGAGGGACTAGCGGGAGATGAGGAGCAGTACTTC
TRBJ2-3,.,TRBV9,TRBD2,CASSGRPLADGTDTQYF,TGTGCCAGCAGCGGGCGCCCGCTAGCGGACGGCACAGATACGCAGTATTTT
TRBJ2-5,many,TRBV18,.,CASSPLRETQYF,TGTGCCAGCAGTCCCCTGAGGGAGACCCAGTACTTC
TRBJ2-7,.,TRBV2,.,CASRGYSYNEQYF,TGTGCCAGCAGGGGGTACTCCTACAATGAGCAGTACTTC
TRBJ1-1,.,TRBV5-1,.,CASSLDSTGTNTEAFF,TGCGCCAGCAGCTTGGACTCCACAGGGACGAACACTGAAGCTTTCTTT
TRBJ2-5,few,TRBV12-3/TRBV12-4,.,CASSTGPREQYF,TGTGCCAGCAGCACGGGTCCCCGTGAGCAGTACTTC
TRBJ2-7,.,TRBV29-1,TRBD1,CSVCGTGSYEQYF,TGCAGCGTTTGCGGGACAGGCTCCTACGAGCAGTACTTC
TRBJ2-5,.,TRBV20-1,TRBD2,CSASVPGLAGQETQYF,TGCAGTGCTAGTGTACCGGGACTAGCGGGGCAAGAGACCCAGTACTTC
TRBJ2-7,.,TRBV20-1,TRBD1,CSARDSRTGLIEQYF,TGCAGTGCTAGAGATTCTAGGACAGGGTTGATCGAGCAGTACTTC
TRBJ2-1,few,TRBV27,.,CASTGSGISYNEQFF,TGTGCCAGTACGGGGTCGGGGATCTCCTACAATGAGCAGTTCTTC
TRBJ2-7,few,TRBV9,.,CASSAERGSYEQYF,TGTGCCAGCAGCGCGGAACGGGGTTCCTACGAGCAGTACTTC
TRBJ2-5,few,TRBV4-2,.,CASSQDMPRPQETQYF,TGTGCCAGCAGCCAAGATATGCCCCGACCTCAAGAGACCCAGTACTTC